This T cell receptor (beta chain) emerged from a study of OX40 agonist ivuxolimab in advanced cancers. About the research overall: Participants, 82.7% male, averaged 60 years of age, ranging from 23 to 79.

The germline gives CDR1 MNHEY, CDR2 SMNVEV (reference sequence). Trimming took 8 bases from V and 3 from J, leaving 20 bases between them. The CDR3 is made up of 15 amino acids. Here immunoSEQ multiplex PCR was the method, and the copy in TCRdb shows in-frame clones only, minus some. The table lists about 74,000 clones, roughly 82% of them singletons, with 6.9% in the top ten. Worth noting for this clone: The antigen is unknown.

The study's findings and limits: The mean number of expanded clones was higher in CD8+ T cells than in CD4+. Low normalized T-cell clonal expansion was also seen in some nonresponders.

This rearrangement joins TRBV27 to TRBJ2-7, with D unclear. The receptor comes from an adult with an advanced solid tumor such as melanoma, head and neck, liver or kidney cancer. The material sequenced was CD4+ or CD8+ T cells sorted from blood, taken in a trial of the OX40 agonist ivuxolimab. The CDR3 sequence: CASSARAVPDYEQYF. For the CDR3, the DNA is TGTGCCAGCTCCGCCCGGGCCGTACCAGACTACGAGCAGTACTTC.